This note documents a single T cell receptor beta chain sequence. These data originate in a study of blood T cell repertoires in COVID-19. Looking at the study overall: Samples representing acute and convalescent COVID-19 were sourced from the United States, Italy and Spain. The cDNA or gDNA used as material had been derived from T cells, B-cell-depleted T cells, or PBMCs.

Authors' analysis steps: Estimates of nucleated cell counts were drawn from the amplification of reference gene primers. Here immunoSEQ multiplex PCR was the method, and the copy in TCRdb shows in-frame clones only, minus some. Clone size and V and J calls were adopted from that table, with D and trimming inferred from the DNA. The sample carries approximately 300,000 clones, approximately 86% recorded once. In germline, CDR1 is SGHTA, CDR2 FQGNSA. V was trimmed by 2 bases and J by 7 bases, leaving 15 bases between them. This CDR3 contains 14 residues. Sequences were obtained from peripheral blood. The chain uses TRBV7-2 and TRBJ2-7, with no clear D. This receptor was identified in a woman between 50 and 59 years old who had recovered from COVID-19. The CDR3 DNA follows: TGTGCCAGCAGCTTAAGGCCGGGTCGTGAAGAGCAGTACTTC. Amino acids: CASSLRPGREEQYF.